Each of the 29 T cell receptor beta chains below was sequenced from the same sample in a study of T cells of healthy individuals. TCRdb reanalysed the 5' RACE reads using MiXCR and keeps one entry per CDR3 protein. The repertoire holds nearly 100,000 distinct CDR3 sequences, with approximately 18% as singletons. The receptors shown here come from a human donor in good health.

This clonotype was found a few times. J is TRBJ2-2 and V is TRBV5-6; D unresolved. Trimming took off 4 bases at V and 0 bases at J, with 4 bases between the two ends. Germline V CDR1 and CDR2: SGHDT, YYEEEE. The CDR3 has 13 residues. CDR3 loop: CASSGPNTGELFF. DNA of the CDR3: TGTGCCAGCAGCGGGCCGAACACCGGGGAGCTGTTTTTT.

This clonotype was counted between two and nine times. The gene calls are TRBV29-1 and TRBJ2-7; D possibly corresponds to TRBD1 (5 bases). Germline V gene lookup returns CDR1 SQVTM and CDR2 ANQGSEA. V lost 3 bases and J 0 bases, leaving 9 bases between the germline ends. CDR3 length: 13 residues. CDR3 sequence reads: CSVEGRDSYEQYF. The CDR3 coding sequence is TGCAGCGTTGAGGGCAGGGACTCCTACGAGCAGTACTTC.

This clonotype appeared many times. The chain has TRBV19 and TRBJ2-7, with D possibly being TRBD1 or TRBD2 (5 bases each). Trimming took 2 bases from V and 3 from J, leaving 14 bases between them. CDR1 and CDR2 from the germline V gene are LNHDA and SQIVND (reference sequence). The CDR3 contains 15 residues. Here the CDR3 reads CASSINGGEGYEQYF. Here the CDR3 DNA reads TGTGCCAGTAGTATAAATGGGGGAGAGGGCTACGAGCAGTACTTC.

This clonotype was found a few times. The chain joins TRBV19 to TRBJ2-2; TRBD1 is a possible D gene (6 bases). The CDR3 spans 15 residues. CDR1 and CDR2 (germline): LNHDA, SQIVND (reference sequence). The V and J ends lost 3 bases and 2 bases respectively, with 10 bases between them. CDR3 in DNA: TGTGCCAGTAGTATGACAGGAGACAACACCGGGGAGCTGTTTTTT. Residues: CASSMTGDNTGELFF.

This clonotype was detected only a few times. This chain joins TRBV6-2 or TRBV6-3 and TRBJ1-5; 12 nucleotides agree with TRBD1. Germline CDR1 reads MNHEY; CDR2 reads SVGEGT. Germline trimming cut 7 bases from V and 3 bases from J; bases unmatched to any gene: 10. This CDR3 spans 17 amino acids. CDR3 amino acids: CASTKGRDRGHNQPQHF. CDR3 in DNA: TGTGCCAGCACTAAAGGGCGGGACAGGGGGCACAATCAGCCCCAGCATTTT.

This clonotype was counted a few times. This chain links TRBV2 with TRBJ1-3, with a tentative D call TRBD1 (5 bases). The length of the CDR3 is 15 residues. Germline CDR1 reads SNHLY; CDR2 reads FYNNEI. Trimming took 5 bases from V and 3 from J, leaving 14 bases between them. The CDR3 region is CASSSLQANGNTIYF. As DNA, the CDR3 is TGTGCCAGCAGTTCTTTACAGGCTAATGGAAACACCATATATTTT.

The rearrangement joins TRBV10-3 to TRBJ2-7; D might be TRBD1 (5 bases). The CDR3 runs 15 residues. V was pared by 6 bases and J by 0 bases, with 15 bases between. Germline V CDR1 and CDR2: ENHRY, SYGVKD. The DNA of the CDR3 is TGTGCCATCAGGGCCAGGGTAGAAGACTCCTACGAGCAGTACTTC. It encodes CAIRARVEDSYEQYF.

About this clonotype itself: This is likely a read error, given that the CDR3 carries no conserved phenylalanine or tryptophan at its end. This chain links TRBV5-1 with TRBJ1-1, with unresolved D. The CDR3 covers 16 residues. Germline V gene data show CDR1 as SGHRS and CDR2 as YFSETQ. Trimming left V 0 bases short and J 3 bases short, with 15 bases between. The CDR3 bases are TGCGCCAGCAGCTTGGAAGGGATCAAGTGGGACACTGAAGCTTTCCTT. It is translated as CASSLEGIKWDTEAFL.

This clonotype was seen repeatedly, ten times or more. V usage is TRBV5-6 and J usage is TRBJ2-7; D may correspond to TRBD1 or TRBD2 (5 bases each). V gave up 4 bases and J gave up 2 bases, with 13 bases separating them. The germline V gene encodes CDR1 SGHDT and CDR2 YYEEEE. CDR3 length equals 14 residues. In DNA, the CDR3 is TGTGCCAGCAGCCCCCCCGGGGCCACCTACGAGCAGTACTTC. Residues: CASSPPGATYEQYF.

This chain uses TRBV4-1 with TRBJ1-2; the D is unclear. The germline CDR1 and CDR2 sequences are MGHRA and YSYEKL. With 3 bases removed from V and 4 bases from J, the gap between germline ends came to 21 bases. The CDR3 is 17 amino acids. The CDR3 region is CASSQAVTDRPTYGYTF. The CDR3 DNA is TGCGCCAGCAGCCAGGCAGTGACGGATAGGCCGACCTATGGCTACACCTTC.

This clonotype was seen more than once but under ten times. This rearrangement joins TRBV7-9 to TRBJ2-2; D is undetermined. Germline values: CDR1 SEHNR, CDR2 FQNEAQ (reference sequence). The CDR3 runs to 13 residues. Trimming shortened V by 2 bases and J by 4 bases, and 5 bases separated the two germline ends. CDR3 sequence (DNA): TGTGCCAGCAGCTTATACCTCACCGGGGAGCTGTTTTTT. It translates to CASSLYLTGELFF.

The sample holds many counts of this clonotype. The chain has TRBV21-1 and TRBJ2-7. TRBV21-1 has pseudogene status. The CDR3 is 14 amino acids. The CDR3 sequence: CASSKVGNPYEQYF. For the CDR3, the DNA is TGTGCCAGCAGCAAAGTAGGTAATCCCTACGAGCAGTACTTC.

The genes are TRBV3-1 and TRBJ2-7; D is undetermined. V was shortened by 2 bases and J by 5 bases, with 7 bases between the two germline ends. Germline V lookup: CDR1 LGHDT, CDR2 YNNKEL (reference sequence). CDR3 length: 12 amino acids. CDR3 sequence: CASSQYDNEQYF. In DNA form, the CDR3 reads TGTGCCAGCAGCCAATATGACAACGAGCAGTACTTC.

In its sample, this clonotype was seen many times. The V gene is TRBV5-1, the J gene TRBJ1-4; 7 bases align to TRBD1. CDR3 size: 14 residues. V was pared by 7 bases and J by 7 bases, with 10 bases of the junction left unmatched. The V gene's germline CDR1 is SGHRS and CDR2 YFSETQ. The CDR3 sequence: CASSADRMGEKLFF. The CDR3, as DNA: TGCGCCAGCTCGGCGGACAGGATGGGTGAAAAACTGTTTTTT. Together with reference TRBV5-1 and TRBJ1-4, the CDR3 gives the full variable domain: KAGVTQTPRYLIKTRGQQVTLSCSPISGHRSVSWYQQTPGQGLQFLFEYFSETQRNKGNFPGRFSGRQFSNSRSEMNVSTLELGDSALYLCASSADRMGEKLFFGSGTQLSVL.

This clonotype was counted between two and nine times. CDR3 in amino acids: CSARSRIRGSGELFF. CDR3 nucleotides: TGCAGTGCTAGATCCAGAATCAGGGGATCCGGGGAGCTGTTTTTT. The V gene is TRBV20-1, the J gene TRBJ2-2, with D possibly TRBD1 on 6 matching bases. Germline CDR1 reads DFQATT; CDR2 reads SNEGSKA (reference sequence). Trimming removed 2 bases from V and 6 bases from J, with 16 bases in between. This CDR3 is built from 15 residues.

The chain combines TRBV6-1 with TRBJ1-5; unclear D gene. CDR3 length: 15 amino acids. V was shortened by 2 bases and J by 2 bases, with 10 bases between the two germline ends. Germline V gives CDR1 MNHNS, CDR2 SASEGT. CDR3 in DNA: TGTGCCAGCAGTGAATTAACTGGAGGCAATCAGCCCCAGCATTTT. Protein: CASSELTGGNQPQHF.

Note on this clonotype: A much larger clone sits a single nucleotide away, making a read error possible. The chain is built from TRBV13 and TRBJ1-1, with D uncertain. This CDR3 region has 13 residues. Germline assignment: CDR1 PRHDT and CDR2 FYEKMQ (reference sequence). Between the trimmed V and J ends, which lost 6 bases and 2 bases, there was a span of 10 bases. The CDR3: CASRNGDNTEAFF. In nucleotides, the CDR3 is TGTGCCAGCAGAAACGGAGACAACACTGAAGCTTTCTTT.

This clonotype was detected only a few times. The rearrangement uses TRBV27 and TRBJ1-5; D unresolved. Trimming removed 4 bases at V and 3 bases at J, with 7 bases between. The germline CDR1 and CDR2 sequences are MNHEY and SMNVEV (reference sequence). There are 13 residues in the CDR3. The CDR3 DNA reads TGTGCCAGCAGTTCCTATCCCAATCAGCCCCAGCATTTT. As protein: CASSSYPNQPQHF.

There are a few counts of this clonotype. CDR3 residues: CASSSWTSREQFF. The CDR3 DNA is TGTGCCAGCAGCTCGTGGACTAGCCGGGAGCAGTTCTTC. This rearrangement joins TRBV5-5 to TRBJ2-1; 8 nucleotides match TRBD2. This CDR3 is built from 13 residues. V dropped 3 bases and J dropped 10; count of bases not matched to a gene: 6. Germline V gives CDR1 SGHKS, CDR2 YYEKEE (reference sequence).

There are many counts of this clonotype. This rearrangement joins TRBV19 to TRBJ2-2; 11 bases match TRBD1. Germline V gene data show CDR1 as LNHDA and CDR2 as SQIVND (reference sequence). The CDR3 covers 14 residues. Unmatched junction bases numbered 1, after V lost 7 bases and J lost 3 bases. The CDR3 spells CASTDRGHTGELFF. The CDR3 nucleotides are TGTGCCAGTACGGACAGGGGGCACACCGGGGAGCTGTTTTTT. Variable domain in full (rest from reference TRBV19 and TRBJ2-2): DGGITQSPKYLFRKEGQNVTLSCEQNLNHDAMYWYRQDPGQGLRLIYYSQIVNDFQKGDIAEGYSVSREKKESFPLTVTSAQKNPTAFYLCASTDRGHTGELFFGEGSRLTVL.

In its sample, this clonotype was seen a few times. The gene calls are TRBV18 and TRBJ1-1; 7 bases line up with TRBD1. Per the germline V gene, CDR1 is KGHSH and CDR2 is LQKENI. This CDR3 region has 16 residues. J was trimmed by 0 bases and V by 6 bases; bases with no gene match: 10. CDR3 region: CASSQTGDPMNTEAFF. The CDR3 DNA sequence: TGTGCCAGCTCCCAAACAGGGGACCCGATGAACACTGAAGCTTTCTTT.

The chain uses TRBV11-2 and TRBJ1-6; possible D gene TRBD1, 6 bases. The CDR3 consists of 14 residues. The V and J ends lost 4 bases and 8 bases respectively, with 12 bases between them. The germline gives CDR1 SGHAT, CDR2 FQNNGV. The CDR3 nucleotides read TGTGCCAGCAGCTCCGGACAGCCCTATTCACCCCTCCACTTT. Its protein is CASSSGQPYSPLHF. Full variable domain (missing parts from reference TRBV11-2 and TRBJ1-6): EAGVAQSPRYKIIEKRQSVAFWCNPISGHATLYWYQQILGQGPKLLIQFQNNGVVDDSQLPKDRFSAERLKGVDSTLKIQPAKLEDSAVYLCASSSGQPYSPLHFGNGTRLTVT.

The CDR3 region is CASRLDPGGNEQFF. In DNA form, the CDR3 reads TGTGCCAGCAGACTCGACCCGGGGGGGAATGAGCAGTTCTTC. This chain links TRBV6-1 with TRBJ2-1, with 8 bases matching TRBD2. This CDR3 is 14 amino acids long. Germline V CDR1 and CDR2: MNHNS, SASEGT. The V gene end was trimmed by 6 bases and the J gene end by 7 bases; junction bases not matched to a gene: 8.

J is TRBJ1-6 and V is TRBV10-3; D not resolved. V was pared by 2 bases and J by 7 bases, with 9 bases between. The length of the CDR3 is 14 residues. CDR1 is ENHRY and CDR2 is SYGVKD in the germline V gene. The CDR3: CAISEDGSNSPLHF. Here the CDR3 DNA reads TGTGCCATCAGTGAGGACGGCAGCAATTCACCCCTCCACTTT.

This clonotype was observed a few times. J is TRBJ2-7 and V is TRBV7-2; D is tentatively TRBD1 or TRBD2 (5 bases each). The germline V gene has CDR1 SGHTA and CDR2 FQGNSA. V lost 6 bases and J 0 bases, leaving 12 bases between the germline ends. The CDR3 spans 14 residues. CDR3 nucleotide sequence: TGTGCCAGCAGGTATCCCGGGACCTCCTACGAGCAGTACTTC. This encodes CASRYPGTSYEQYF.

This clonotype has ten or more counts. V usage is TRBV19 and J usage is TRBJ1-5; D call uncertain. This CDR3 spans 16 amino acids. V was trimmed by 1 base and J by 3 bases, leaving 13 bases between them. Germline CDR1 LNHDA, CDR2 SQIVND (reference sequence). Here the CDR3 reads CASSIALARNNQPQHF. Written as DNA, the CDR3 is TGTGCCAGTAGTATAGCCCTGGCCAGAAACAATCAGCCCCAGCATTTT.

The chain combines TRBV20-1 with TRBJ1-5; no definite D call. V lost 0 bases, J lost 7 bases, and 13 bases lay in between. Germline V gives CDR1 DFQATT, CDR2 SNEGSKA (reference sequence). This CDR3 has 14 amino acids. This CDR3 reads CSAREIKREQPQHF. The CDR3 DNA reads as TGCAGTGCTAGAGAGATAAAGCGCGAGCAGCCCCAGCATTTT.

In this sample, this clonotype turned up a few times. CDR3 nucleotides: TGCAGTGCTAGGTCCCTAGCGGGACCTGGGATCGATGAGCAGTTCTTC. It specifies CSARSLAGPGIDEQFF. This rearrangement joins TRBV20-1 to TRBJ2-1; the match to TRBD2 covers 9 bases. This CDR3 comprises 16 residues. V lost 3 bases to trimming and J lost 8 bases; unmatched junction nucleotides: 14. The V gene's germline CDR1 is DFQATT and CDR2 SNEGSKA (reference sequence).

In this sample, this clonotype turned up many times. The J gene is TRBJ1-5, the V gene TRBV28; perhaps TRBD1 as D (6 bases). Germline V gene data show CDR1 as MDHEN and CDR2 as SYDVKM. The length of the CDR3 is 15 residues. V lost 3 bases to trimming and J lost 5 bases, with 14 bases between them. CDR3 protein: CASSFPVEGDQPQHF. In DNA form, the CDR3 reads TGTGCCAGCAGTTTCCCAGTCGAGGGGGATCAGCCCCAGCATTTT.